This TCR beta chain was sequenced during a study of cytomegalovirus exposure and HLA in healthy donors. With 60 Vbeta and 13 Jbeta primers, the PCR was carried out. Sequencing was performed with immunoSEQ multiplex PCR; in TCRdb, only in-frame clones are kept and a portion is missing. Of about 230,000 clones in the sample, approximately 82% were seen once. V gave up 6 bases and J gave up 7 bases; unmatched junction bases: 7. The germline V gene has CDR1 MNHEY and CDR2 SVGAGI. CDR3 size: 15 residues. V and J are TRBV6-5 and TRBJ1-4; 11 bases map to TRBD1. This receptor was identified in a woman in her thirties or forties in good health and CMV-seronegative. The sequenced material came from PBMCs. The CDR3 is CASRRRTGGPEKLFF. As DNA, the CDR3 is TGTGCCAGCAGGAGACGGACAGGGGGCCCTGAAAAACTGTTTTTT.